This TCR beta chain was sequenced for a study of blood T cell repertoires in COVID-19. The CDR3 is made up of 16 amino acids. J gave up 2 bases and V 0 bases, and 5 bases lay outside the gene matches. The germline gives CDR1 LGHNA, CDR2 YSLEER. Under the authors' procedure: Amplification from reference gene primers served as the basis for estimated nucleated cell counts. TCRdb keeps only in-frame clones here, not all; method: immunoSEQ multiplex PCR. That table is the source of V, J and clone size, and D and trimming were worked out from the DNA. In the table there are about 110,000 clones, roughly 82% of which are singletons.

The genes are TRBV4-3 and TRBJ2-5, with TRBD2 matching over 8 bases. Sequenced sample: peripheral blood. The source is a woman aged 55-75 years with acute or convalescent COVID-19. In DNA form, the CDR3 reads TGCGCCAGCAGCCAAGATGGCCGGGGGGGTCAAGAGACCCAGTACTTC. Protein: CASSQDGRGGQETQYF.